The present entry profiles one T cell receptor beta chain with its context. What it binds is unknown. Both 60 Vbeta primers and 13 Jbeta primers went into the PCR. Source study methods: In a later analysis, the count reached about 75 million unique TCR beta chains, with 10 million to 14 million shared. The protocol was immunoSEQ multiplex PCR, while the TCRdb copy is restricted to in-frame clones and leaves out a portion. Clone size and the V and J calls come from that table; the DNA yielded D and trimming. Seen here are hundreds of thousands of clones, over 65% observed once, and the top ten hold 0.6% to 0.7%. These data belong to a study of cytomegalovirus exposure and HLA in healthy donors. Trimming shortened V by 4 bases and J by 7 bases, and 13 bases separated the two germline ends. The CDR3 consists of 13 residues. CDR1 is LGHNA, CDR2 YNFKEQ, per germline. Study outcomes and limitations: HLA allele associations emerged for about 16,000 TCR beta sequences in a later analysis, at 0.05 false discovery rate. In a later analysis, common viral pathogens appeared linked to several of the most significant clusters.

The specimen was PBMCs. The source of this sequence is a man aged 18-30 years in good health and CMV-seronegative. The J gene is TRBJ2-5, the V gene TRBV4-2; D perhaps matches TRBD1 (5 bases). The CDR3 loop reads CASSPKNRRTQYF. The CDR3 DNA reads TGTGCCAGCAGCCCAAAGAACAGGAGGACCCAGTACTTC.